These 27 T cell receptor beta chains share one sample of origin, sequenced in a study of cytomegalovirus exposure and HLA in healthy donors. Primers included in the PCR were 60 Vbeta and 13 Jbeta primers. Profiled with immunoSEQ multiplex PCR; TCRdb holds only in-frame clones, not every one. This sample has about 120,000 clones, with approximately 80% found just once. Sequencing was done on a sample of PBMCs. These receptors were obtained from a female donor in good health and CMV-seropositive.

The genes are TRBV5-4 and TRBJ2-7; possibly TRBD2 for D (5 bases). This CDR3 spans 14 amino acids. V was trimmed by 3 bases and J by 2 bases, leaving 12 bases between them. Germline CDR1 and CDR2: SGHNT and YYREEE (reference sequence). The CDR3 DNA sequence: TGTGCCAGCAGCTGGAGCAGCGGTCCCTACGAGCAGTACTTC. The encoded protein is CASSWSSGPYEQYF.

This clone was observed a few times. The J gene is TRBJ2-7, the V gene TRBV18, with D possibly TRBD1 on 5 matching bases. The CDR3 is made up of 19 amino acids. V gave up 2 bases and J gave up 0 bases, with 23 bases separating them. The germline gives CDR1 KGHSH, CDR2 LQKENI. The CDR3 nucleotides read TGTGCCAGCTCACCAGAAGGGGTGGCTAAGGGTCCCAGCTCCTACGAGCAGTACTTC. As protein: CASSPEGVAKGPSSYEQYF.

This sequence joins TRBV7-9 and TRBJ1-1; 7 nucleotides line up with TRBD1. CDR1 and CDR2 (germline): SEHNR, FQNEAQ (reference sequence). With 5 bases clipped from V and 0 bases from J, the junction kept 6 bases outside the gene matches. The CDR3 extends over 15 amino acids. CDR3 in DNA: TGTGCCAGCAGCCCCCCCGGGACAGTGAACACTGAAGCTTTCTTT. It yields the protein CASSPPGTVNTEAFF.

V is TRBV6-6 and J is TRBJ1-6; D gene uncertain. The CDR3 consists of 11 residues. V was cut by 4 bases and J by 10 bases, with 5 bases left in between. Germline values: CDR1 MNHNY, CDR2 SVGAGI (reference sequence). The CDR3 DNA follows: TGTGCCAGCAGTTCCATCTCACCCCTCCACTTT. Encoded protein: CASSSISPLHF.

V is TRBV18 and J is TRBJ1-5; a possible D gene is TRBD1 (5 bases). Germline values: CDR1 KGHSH, CDR2 LQKENI. V lost 6 bases to trimming and J lost 5 bases, with 11 bases between them. This CDR3 has 13 residues. The CDR3 DNA is TGTGCCAGCTCGGACACTCAACATCAGCCCCAGCATTTT. This codes for CASSDTQHQPQHF.

This clone was observed a few times. This sequence joins TRBV5-1 and TRBJ1-1; the D gene is possibly TRBD1 (5 bases). Trimming removed 6 bases at V and 2 bases at J, with 11 bases between. CDR1 is SGHRS and CDR2 is YFSETQ in the germline V gene. The CDR3 sequence is 13 residues long. The CDR3 here is CASKMGGNTEAFF. CDR3 DNA sequence: TGCGCCAGCAAGATGGGGGGTAACACTGAAGCTTTCTTT.

This chain joins TRBV19 and TRBJ2-1; 7 bases fit TRBD2. This CDR3 region has 15 residues. V was clipped by 5 bases and J by 0 bases; unmatched bases: 4. Germline V lookup: CDR1 LNHDA, CDR2 SQIVND (reference sequence). The DNA for the CDR3 is TGTGCCAGTAGTTCCAGCGGGGACTCCTACAATGAGCAGTTCTTC. Encoded protein: CASSSSGDSYNEQFF.

The chain is built from TRBV2 and TRBJ1-5, with D unclear. The CDR3 sequence is 14 residues long. Trimming cost V 4 bases and J 0 bases, with 7 bases left between them. CDR1 and CDR2 (germline): SNHLY, FYNNEI. CDR3 in amino acids: CASSVWSSNQPQHF. CDR3 DNA: TGTGCCAGCAGTGTGTGGAGTAGCAATCAGCCCCAGCATTTT.

The chain has TRBV5-1 and TRBJ2-3, with a possible D match to TRBD2 (6 bases). Germline-derived CDR1 and CDR2 are SGHRS and YFSETQ. Deletions cut 4 bases from V and 3 bases from J, with 12 bases between. This CDR3 is 14 amino acids long. The CDR3 loop is CASSQLATTDTQYF. The CDR3 DNA sequence: TGCGCCAGCAGCCAACTAGCCACTACAGATACGCAGTATTTT.

The chain carries TRBV2 and TRBJ1-1; the match to TRBD1 covers 9 bases. CDR3 length equals 13 residues. J lost 1 base, V lost 6 bases, and 0 bases had no gene match. Germline V lookup: CDR1 SNHLY, CDR2 FYNNEI. CDR3 region: CASRDRGNTEAFF. The CDR3 DNA reads as TGTGCCAGCAGGGACAGGGGGAACACTGAAGCTTTCTTT.

In its sample, this clone was seen a few times. This chain links TRBV6-1 with TRBJ2-1, with a tentative D call TRBD2 (5 bases). The CDR3 has 14 amino acids. Germline CDR1 is MNHNS and CDR2 is SASEGT. V dropped 1 base and J dropped 7 bases, with 11 bases sitting between them. The CDR3 DNA sequence: TGTGCCAGCAGTGAAGTGGTGAGGGTGAATGAGCAGTTCTTC. Translated, it gives CASSEVVRVNEQFF.

Written as DNA, the CDR3 is TGCGCCAGCAGCCTGACAGGGGGCCTCGCTAATGAAAAACTGTTTTTT. Protein sequence: CASSLTGGLANEKLFF. The V gene is TRBV5-1, the J gene TRBJ1-4; 10 nucleotides line up with TRBD1. CDR3 size: 16 residues. Germline V gene data show CDR1 as SGHRS and CDR2 as YFSETQ. Trimming removed 4 bases from V and 3 bases from J; junction bases left unmatched: 6.

The V and J genes are TRBV7-9 and TRBJ2-1; 9 bases agree with TRBD1. CDR1 and CDR2 from the germline V gene are SEHNR and FQNEAQ (reference sequence). V lost 0 bases, J lost 8 bases, and 8 bases stayed unmatched. The CDR3 has 16 residues. CDR3: CASSLAGTGKYHEQFF. The DNA for the CDR3 is TGTGCCAGCAGCTTAGCGGGGACAGGGAAATACCATGAGCAGTTCTTC.

This clone was picked up one time. The rearrangement links TRBV5-4 to TRBJ2-1; D perhaps matches TRBD1 (6 bases). This CDR3 spans 14 amino acids. V dropped 0 bases and J dropped 9 bases, with 13 bases sitting between them. The germline V gene encodes CDR1 SGHNT and CDR2 YYREEE (reference sequence). CDR3 loop: CASSLERGFGEQFF. DNA for the CDR3: TGTGCCAGCAGCTTGGAAAGGGGGTTCGGTGAGCAGTTCTTC.

The chain recombines TRBV9 with TRBJ1-3, with unresolved D. V was cut by 4 bases and J by 4 bases, with 12 bases left in between. CDR3 length equals 14 residues. CDR1 is SGDLS, CDR2 YYNGEE, per germline. The CDR3 is CASSPSLGGNTIYF. CDR3 sequence (DNA): TGTGCCAGCAGCCCAAGTCTGGGCGGAAACACCATATATTTT.

CDR3 sequence: CASSLGTSGARGQFF. The CDR3 nucleotides are TGCGCCAGCAGCTTGGGGACTAGCGGGGCGCGGGGGCAGTTCTTC. The chain employs TRBV5-1 and TRBJ2-1; TRBD2 agrees at 12 bases. V was pared by 0 bases and J by 12 bases, with 7 bases of the junction left unmatched. Germline V gene data show CDR1 as SGHRS and CDR2 as YFSETQ. CDR3 length equals 15 residues.

This sequence joins TRBV5-1 and TRBJ1-1; possibly TRBD1 for D (6 bases). The CDR3 is 13 amino acids. V was cut by 7 bases and J by 4 bases, with 14 bases left in between. Germline CDR1 and CDR2: SGHRS and YFSETQ. DNA of the CDR3: TGCGCCAGCGAAAGGGAGGGGGGCACTGAAGCTTTCTTT. Residues: CASEREGGTEAFF. Looking up the rest from reference TRBV5-1 and TRBJ1-1 gives the full variable domain: KAGVTQTPRYLIKTRGQQVTLSCSPISGHRSVSWYQQTPGQGLQFLFEYFSETQRNKGNFPGRFSGRQFSNSRSEMNVSTLELGDSALYLCASEREGGTEAFFGQGTRLTVV.

The gene calls are TRBV27 and TRBJ2-1; D not resolved. The CDR3 length is 14 residues. The V end lost 2 bases, the J end lost 0 bases, and 5 bases lay between the germline ends. Germline CDR1 is MNHEY and CDR2 is SMNVEV (reference sequence). The DNA of the CDR3 is TGTGCCAGCAGTTTAATCAGCTCCTACAATGAGCAGTTCTTC. This translates into CASSLISSYNEQFF.

J is TRBJ2-2 and V is TRBV2; D call uncertain. The CDR3 has 12 residues. The V gene's germline CDR1 is SNHLY and CDR2 FYNNEI. Trimming took 6 bases from V and 7 from J, leaving 9 bases between them. Here the CDR3 reads CASSPPGGELFF. Here the CDR3 DNA reads TGTGCCAGCAGCCCCCCGGGCGGGGAGCTGTTTTTT.

The J gene is TRBJ2-5, the V gene TRBV5-1, with unresolved D. The J call is uncertain, as TRBJ2-7 better fits the DNA end. This CDR3 has 17 amino acids. CDR1 SGHRS and CDR2 YFSETQ come from the germline V gene. The CDR3 region is CASSLEGGERLGYEQYF. DNA of the CDR3: TGCGCCAGCAGCTTGGAAGGTGGTGAGAGGTTGGGTTACGAGCAGTACTTC.

This clone has just one count. This chain connects TRBV9 to TRBJ2-5, with 8 bases identical to TRBD2. J gave up 1 base and V 2 bases, and 4 bases lay outside the gene matches. The CDR3 covers 15 residues. Germline V gives CDR1 SGDLS, CDR2 YYNGEE. CDR3 residues: CASSVGGGRQETQYF. CDR3 DNA: TGTGCCAGCAGCGTGGGCGGGGGGCGCCAAGAGACCCAGTACTTC. The whole variable domain, remainder taken from reference TRBV9 and TRBJ2-5, is DSGVTQTPKHLITATGQRVTLRCSPRSGDLSVYWYQQSLDQGLQFLIQYYNGEERAKGNILERFSAQQFPDLHSELNLSSLELGDSALYFCASSVGGGRQETQYFGPGTRLLVL.

The chain combines TRBV6-1 with TRBJ1-5; D is ambiguous. Germline V gene lookup returns CDR1 MNHNS and CDR2 SASEGT. V was pared by 10 bases and J by 7 bases, with 20 bases between. The CDR3 spans 14 residues. The CDR3 DNA reads as TGTGCCATCTCGACATCTCGCTTCGACCAGCCCCAGCATTTT. This codes for CAISTSRFDQPQHF.

The chain carries TRBV6-5 and TRBJ2-5; TRBD1 aligns across 7 bases. Germline CDR1 and CDR2: MNHEY and SVGAGI. CDR3 size: 13 residues. V shed 5 bases, J shed 1 base, and the junction held 1 base outside the gene matches. The CDR3 nucleotides are TGTGCCAGCAGTCGGGACAGCCAAGAGACCCAGTACTTC. Protein: CASSRDSQETQYF.

This chain joins TRBV15 and TRBJ1-5; 8 bases fit TRBD1. Germline V lookup: CDR1 LNHNV, CDR2 YYDKDF (reference sequence). This CDR3 region has 15 residues. V dropped 6 bases and J dropped 4; count of bases not matched to a gene: 8. In nucleotides, the CDR3 is TGTGCCACCAGTCCCGGGACAGGAACTAATCAGCCCCAGCATTTT. This gives the protein CATSPGTGTNQPQHF.

The chain recombines TRBV7-9 with TRBJ2-5; perhaps TRBD1 as D (6 bases). This CDR3 has 14 amino acids. Per the germline V gene, CDR1 is SEHNR and CDR2 is FQNEAQ (reference sequence). Trimming took off 5 bases at V and 2 bases at J, with 12 bases between the two ends. CDR3 sequence (DNA): TGTGCCAGCAGCGTCGGACAGACACAAGAGACCCAGTACTTC. Translating it yields CASSVGQTQETQYF.

J is TRBJ1-1 and V is TRBV27; tentatively, D is TRBD1 (5 bases). CDR3 length: 14 residues. Trimming stripped 2 bases from V and 3 bases from J, with 10 bases between. Germline lookup yields CDR1 MNHEY and CDR2 SMNVEV (reference sequence). The CDR3 region has the DNA TGTGCCAGCAGTTTACACAGGCCTGACACTGAAGCTTTCTTT. The encoded protein is CASSLHRPDTEAFF.

The V gene is TRBV28, the J gene TRBJ1-1, with D perhaps TRBD1 (5 bases). The V and J ends lost 7 bases and 5 bases respectively, with 20 bases between them. Per germline, CDR1 MDHEN and CDR2 SYDVKM. The CDR3 contains 15 residues. Here the CDR3 reads CASISGGGGKTEAFF. Here the CDR3 DNA reads TGTGCCAGCATTTCGGGCGGGGGAGGGAAAACTGAAGCTTTCTTT.